What follows is one T cell receptor beta chain and its context. What it recognizes is unknown. A multiplex PCR was run with 60 Vbeta primers and 13 Jbeta primers. Per the original methods: Approximately 11 million of the roughly 77 million unique TCR beta chains counted in a later analysis were shared. Clones were read by immunoSEQ multiplex PCR, and TCRdb kept only the in-frame ones, dropping some. That table gives V, J and clone size, and the DNA gave D and trimming. Of 95,000 to 150,000 clones listed, 80% are singletons. The CDR3 has 14 amino acids. After removal of 7 bases from V and 6 bases from J, the junction contained 9 bases not matched to a gene. This sample was taken from a study of cytomegalovirus exposure and HLA in healthy donors. General study findings and limits: Within a later analysis, the majority of CMV-associated TCR beta chains appeared HLA-restricted.

The chain has TRBV23-1 and TRBJ1-1, with 9 bases that match TRBD1. TRBV23-1 counts as an open reading frame of uncertain function. This receptor was taken from a man aged 45-60 years in good health and CMV-seronegative. Sequenced input: PBMCs. The DNA of the CDR3 is TGCGCCAGCATCCCGCCCCGGACAGGGGCTGAAGCTTTCTTT. It is translated as CASIPPRTGAEAFF.